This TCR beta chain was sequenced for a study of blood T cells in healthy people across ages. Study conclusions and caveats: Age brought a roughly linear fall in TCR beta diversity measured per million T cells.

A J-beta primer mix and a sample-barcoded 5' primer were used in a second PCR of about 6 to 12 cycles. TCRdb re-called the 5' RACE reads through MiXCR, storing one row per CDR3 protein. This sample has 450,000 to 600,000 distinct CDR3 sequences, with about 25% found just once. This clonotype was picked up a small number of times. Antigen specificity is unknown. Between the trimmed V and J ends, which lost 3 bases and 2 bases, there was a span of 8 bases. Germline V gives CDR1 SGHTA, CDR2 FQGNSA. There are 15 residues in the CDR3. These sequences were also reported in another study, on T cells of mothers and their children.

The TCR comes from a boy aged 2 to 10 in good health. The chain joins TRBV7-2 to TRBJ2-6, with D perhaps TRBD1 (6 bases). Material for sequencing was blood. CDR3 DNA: TGTGCCAGCAGCTTGTCAGGGGCTGGGGCCAACGTCCTGACTTTC. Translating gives CASSLSGAGANVLTF.